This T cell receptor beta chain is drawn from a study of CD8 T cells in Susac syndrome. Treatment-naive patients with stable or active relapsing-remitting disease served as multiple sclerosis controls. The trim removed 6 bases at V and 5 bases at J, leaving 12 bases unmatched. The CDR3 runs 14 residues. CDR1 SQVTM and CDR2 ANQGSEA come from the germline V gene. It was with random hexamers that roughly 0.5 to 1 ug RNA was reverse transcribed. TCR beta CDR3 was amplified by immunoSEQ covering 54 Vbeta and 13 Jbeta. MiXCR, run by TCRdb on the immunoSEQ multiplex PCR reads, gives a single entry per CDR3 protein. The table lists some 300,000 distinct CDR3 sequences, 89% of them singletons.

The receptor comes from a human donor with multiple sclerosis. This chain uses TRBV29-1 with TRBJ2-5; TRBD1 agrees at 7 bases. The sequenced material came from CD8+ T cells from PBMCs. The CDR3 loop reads CSVETGDGGETQYF. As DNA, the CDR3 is TGCAGCGTGGAAACAGGGGATGGTGGGGAGACCCAGTACTTC.